A single TCR beta chain is shown here with its context. Trimming pared 3 bases from V and 13 bases from J, leaving 16 bases between. The CDR3 consists of 13 residues. From germline, CDR1 is DFQATT and CDR2 SNEGSKA (reference sequence). Profiled with immunoSEQ multiplex PCR; TCRdb holds only in-frame clones, not every one. This sample has about 210,000 clones; roughly 88% occur once, and the top ten carry approximately 2.3%. This sample is part of a study of blood T cell repertoires in COVID-19. Sequencing input: PBMCs or T cells enriched from blood (not recorded which). The J gene is TRBJ1-6, the V gene TRBV20-1; D not certain. The TCR comes from a middle-aged woman with acute COVID-19. The CDR3 DNA reads TGCAGTGCTAGTCGAGAACCGAGTTCCCCCCTCCACTTT. Translating it yields CSASREPSSPLHF.